This T cell receptor (beta chain) was obtained from a study of blood T cells in healthy people across ages. Using a J-beta primer mix together with a sample-barcoded 5' primer, a second PCR was run for roughly 6 to 12 cycles. Each CDR3 protein gets one entry after TCRdb re-called the 5' RACE reads with MiXCR. The table shows around 1,600,000 distinct CDR3 sequences, with under 55% occurring only once. The CDR3 has 17 amino acids. The germline V gene has CDR1 LGHNA and CDR2 YSLEER. The germline V and J ends were trimmed by 3 bases and 3 bases, with 21 bases remaining between them. Sequencing was performed on blood. The origin of this receptor is a woman under 30 in good health. The chain employs TRBV4-3 and TRBJ2-7; maybe TRBD2 (6 bases). CDR3 in DNA: TGCGCCAGCAGCCACCTAGTCAGTGTTGCGGGAAACTACGAGCAGTACTTC. It codes for CASSHLVSVAGNYEQYF.